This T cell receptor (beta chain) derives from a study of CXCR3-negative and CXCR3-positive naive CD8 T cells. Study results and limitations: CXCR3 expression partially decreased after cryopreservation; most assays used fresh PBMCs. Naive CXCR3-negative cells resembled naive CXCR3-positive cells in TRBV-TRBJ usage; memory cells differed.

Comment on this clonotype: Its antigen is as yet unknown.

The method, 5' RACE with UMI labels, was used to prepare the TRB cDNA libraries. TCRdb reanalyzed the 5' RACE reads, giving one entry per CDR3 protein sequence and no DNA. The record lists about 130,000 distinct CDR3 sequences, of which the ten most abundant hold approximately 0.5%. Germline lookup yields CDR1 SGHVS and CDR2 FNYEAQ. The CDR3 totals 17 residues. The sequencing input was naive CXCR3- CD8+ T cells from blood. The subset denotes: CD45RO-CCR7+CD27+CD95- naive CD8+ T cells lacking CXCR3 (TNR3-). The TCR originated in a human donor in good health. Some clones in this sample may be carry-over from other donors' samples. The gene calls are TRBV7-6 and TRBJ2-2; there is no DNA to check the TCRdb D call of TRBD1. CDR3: CASSLGPSGSRTGELFF.